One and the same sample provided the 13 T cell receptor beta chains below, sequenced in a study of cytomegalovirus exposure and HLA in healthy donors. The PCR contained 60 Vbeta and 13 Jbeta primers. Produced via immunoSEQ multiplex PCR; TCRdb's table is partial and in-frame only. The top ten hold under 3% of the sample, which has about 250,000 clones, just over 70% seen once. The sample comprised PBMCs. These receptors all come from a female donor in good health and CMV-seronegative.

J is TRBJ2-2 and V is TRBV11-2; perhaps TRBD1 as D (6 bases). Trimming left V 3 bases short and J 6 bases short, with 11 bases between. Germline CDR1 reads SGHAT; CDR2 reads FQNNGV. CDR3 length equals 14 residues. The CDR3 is CASSFVGAPGELFF. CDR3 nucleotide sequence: TGTGCCAGCAGCTTTGTGGGGGCCCCCGGGGAGCTGTTTTTT.

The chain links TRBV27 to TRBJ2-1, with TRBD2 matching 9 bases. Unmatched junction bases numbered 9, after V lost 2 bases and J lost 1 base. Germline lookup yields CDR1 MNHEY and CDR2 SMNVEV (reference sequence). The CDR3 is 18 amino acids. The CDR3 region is CASSLRSLAGVSYNEQFF. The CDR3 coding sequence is TGTGCCAGCAGTTTACGATCTTTAGCGGGAGTGTCCTACAATGAGCAGTTCTTC.

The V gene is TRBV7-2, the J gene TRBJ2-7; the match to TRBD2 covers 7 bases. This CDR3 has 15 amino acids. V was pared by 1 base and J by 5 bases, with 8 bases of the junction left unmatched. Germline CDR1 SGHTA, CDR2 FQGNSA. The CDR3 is CASSLGLAATDEQYF. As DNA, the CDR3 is TGTGCCAGCAGCTTAGGTCTAGCGGCTACGGACGAGCAGTACTTC.

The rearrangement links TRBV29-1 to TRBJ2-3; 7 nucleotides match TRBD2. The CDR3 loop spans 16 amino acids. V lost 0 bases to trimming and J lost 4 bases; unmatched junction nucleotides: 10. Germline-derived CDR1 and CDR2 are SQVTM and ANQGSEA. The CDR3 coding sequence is TGCAGCGTTGAAGATATCCGCGGGAGAGAGGCAGATACGCAGTATTTT. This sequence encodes CSVEDIRGREADTQYF.

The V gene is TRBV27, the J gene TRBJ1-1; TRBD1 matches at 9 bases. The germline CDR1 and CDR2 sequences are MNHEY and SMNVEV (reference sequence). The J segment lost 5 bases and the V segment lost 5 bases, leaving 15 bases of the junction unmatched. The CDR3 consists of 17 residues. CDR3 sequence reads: CASSTTGTGRLWTEAFF. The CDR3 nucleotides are TGTGCCAGCAGTACGACCGGGACAGGGAGGTTGTGGACTGAAGCTTTCTTT.

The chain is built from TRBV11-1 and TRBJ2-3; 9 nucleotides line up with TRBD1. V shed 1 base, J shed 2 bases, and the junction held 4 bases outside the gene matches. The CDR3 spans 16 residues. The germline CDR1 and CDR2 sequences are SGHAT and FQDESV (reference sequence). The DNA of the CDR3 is TGTGCCAGCAGCTTAGAAGACAGGGGGACCACAGATACGCAGTATTTT. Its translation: CASSLEDRGTTDTQYF.

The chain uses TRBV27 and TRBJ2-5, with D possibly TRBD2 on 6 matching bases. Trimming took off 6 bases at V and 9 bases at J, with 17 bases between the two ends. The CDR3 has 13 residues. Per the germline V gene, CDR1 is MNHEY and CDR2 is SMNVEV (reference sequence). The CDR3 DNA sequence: TGTGCCAGCAGAGGCCACCCACGGGGGTCCCAGTACTTC. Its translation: CASRGHPRGSQYF.

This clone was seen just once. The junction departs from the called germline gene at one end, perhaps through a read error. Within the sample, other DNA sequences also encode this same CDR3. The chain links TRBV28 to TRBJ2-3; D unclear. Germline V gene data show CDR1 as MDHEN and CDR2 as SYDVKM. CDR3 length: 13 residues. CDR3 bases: TGTGCCAGCAGTTTCTCGAGCACGGATACGCAGTATTTT. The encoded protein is CASSFSSTDTQYF. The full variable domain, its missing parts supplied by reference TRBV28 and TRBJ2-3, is DVKVTQSSRYLVKRTGEKVFLECVQDMDHENMFWYRQDPGLGLRLIYFSYDVKMKEKGDIPEGYSVSREKKERFSLILESASTNQTSMYLCASSFSSTDTQYFGPGTRLTVL.

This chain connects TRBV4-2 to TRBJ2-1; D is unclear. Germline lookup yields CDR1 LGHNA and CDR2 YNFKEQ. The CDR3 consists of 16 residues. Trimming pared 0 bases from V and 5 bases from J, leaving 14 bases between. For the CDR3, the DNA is TGTGCCAGCAGCCAAGATCTAACGGGTTGGAACAATGAGCAGTTCTTC. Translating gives CASSQDLTGWNNEQFF.

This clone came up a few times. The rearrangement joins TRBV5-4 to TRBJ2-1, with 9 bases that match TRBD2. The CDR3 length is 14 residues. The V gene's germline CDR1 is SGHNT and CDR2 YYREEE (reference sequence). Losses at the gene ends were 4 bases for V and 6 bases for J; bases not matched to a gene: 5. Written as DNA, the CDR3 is TGTGCCAGCAGCCACCTTAGCGGGAGCAATGAGCAGTTCTTC. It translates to CASSHLSGSNEQFF.

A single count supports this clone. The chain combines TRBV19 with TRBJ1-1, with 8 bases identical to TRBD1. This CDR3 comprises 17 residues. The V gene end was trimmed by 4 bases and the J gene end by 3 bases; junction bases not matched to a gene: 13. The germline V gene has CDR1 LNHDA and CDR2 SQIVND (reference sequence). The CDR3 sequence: CASSSRGQGRLYTEAFF. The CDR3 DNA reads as TGTGCCAGTAGTAGCCGCGGACAGGGTAGGTTATACACTGAAGCTTTCTTT.

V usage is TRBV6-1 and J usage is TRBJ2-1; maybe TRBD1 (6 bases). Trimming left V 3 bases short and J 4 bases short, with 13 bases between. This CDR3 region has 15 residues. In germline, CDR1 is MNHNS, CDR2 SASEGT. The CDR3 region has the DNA TGTGCCAGCAGTGAGGCACCAGGGGTTTACAATGAGCAGTTCTTC. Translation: CASSEAPGVYNEQFF.

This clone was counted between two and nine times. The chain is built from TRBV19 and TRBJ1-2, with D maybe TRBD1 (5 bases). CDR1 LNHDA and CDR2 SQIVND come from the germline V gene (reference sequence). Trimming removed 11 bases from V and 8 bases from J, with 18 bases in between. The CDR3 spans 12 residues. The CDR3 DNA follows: TGTGCCGTTTGGGACTTTAGGGTCGGCTACACCTTC. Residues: CAVWDFRVGYTF.